This TCR beta chain was captured in a study of blood T cell repertoires in COVID-19 (dated by TCRdb to between 2020 and 2021). Some background on the complete study: The collaborator samples originated in the United States, Italy and Spain and spanned the acute and convalescent phases of COVID-19. The prospective study material was composed of cDNA or gDNA derived from T cells, B-cell-depleted T cells, or PBMCs. Subjects who had been exposed to COVID-19, were actively infected with it, or had recovered from it provided the deeply sampled blood TCRbeta repertoires that made up the dataset. A freely available public database, intended as a resource for researchers studying the immune response to SARS-CoV-2, is where the repertoires were released. Samples were obtained from the ongoing ImmuneRACE study (first 160 participants) and from 1,000 to 1,500 subjects provided by 6 global collaborators. A de-identified subject ID, COVID-19 status, age in years and sex were almost always included in the sample metadata. Where HLA class I and class II types were available, the types were taken from metadata supplied by the sample provider, not from assay-based typing. What the study reported, not specific to this receptor: The quantity of clinical and demographic metadata differed by source and by participant and was supplied without curation.

As to this clone: This clone's antigen is unknown. No base-level quality is on record; no much larger clone is a single base apart.

TCRbeta CDR3 regions were amplified from genomic DNA by means of the immunoSEQ Assay, a bias-controlled multiplex PCR. The original methods were these. Within the assay, amplification of reference gene primers was used to estimate how many nucleated cells each sample contained. To quantify the absolute abundance of each unique TCRbeta CDR3 rearrangement, sequence reads were collapsed and filtered. For each sample, productive Simpson clonality was calculated by taking the square root of Simpson's diversity index across productive rearrangements. TCRdb provides this immuneACCESS table in a form limited to in-frame rearrangements. Some clones are lacking; in checked studies, under half of them reflect an unresolved V gene, and why the rest are absent is not known. D and trimming were read from the DNA, whereas the V and J calls and clone size are those reported in that table. For this sample there are approximately 270,000 clones; around nine tenths appear just once. Clones ranked in the top ten supply 1.2% to 1.5% of the sample.

The germline V gene sets CDR1 to SGHDN and CDR2 to FVKESK. Including the terminal cysteine and phenylalanine, the CDR3 comprises 16 residues. Just CDR3 DNA is preserved here, 48 bases in frame from base 1. V is pared back by 4 bases and J by 4 bases, with 19 bases lying between the germline termini. Whole blood was collected in K2EDTA tubes by collaborating institutions according to the institutions' own protocols. For TCRbeta analysis, collaborators shipped samples as frozen whole blood, isolated PBMCs, or DNA extracted from either of those sample types. The sequence derives from a man older than 75 with acute or convalescent COVID-19. The V and J segments used are TRBV14 and TRBJ1-2; no D gene call is confident. Input material: peripheral blood. CDR3 sequence: CASSPLYSAGSYGYTF. The DNA is TGTGCCAGCAGCCCACTTTACTCAGCCGGGTCCTATGGCTACACCTTC.